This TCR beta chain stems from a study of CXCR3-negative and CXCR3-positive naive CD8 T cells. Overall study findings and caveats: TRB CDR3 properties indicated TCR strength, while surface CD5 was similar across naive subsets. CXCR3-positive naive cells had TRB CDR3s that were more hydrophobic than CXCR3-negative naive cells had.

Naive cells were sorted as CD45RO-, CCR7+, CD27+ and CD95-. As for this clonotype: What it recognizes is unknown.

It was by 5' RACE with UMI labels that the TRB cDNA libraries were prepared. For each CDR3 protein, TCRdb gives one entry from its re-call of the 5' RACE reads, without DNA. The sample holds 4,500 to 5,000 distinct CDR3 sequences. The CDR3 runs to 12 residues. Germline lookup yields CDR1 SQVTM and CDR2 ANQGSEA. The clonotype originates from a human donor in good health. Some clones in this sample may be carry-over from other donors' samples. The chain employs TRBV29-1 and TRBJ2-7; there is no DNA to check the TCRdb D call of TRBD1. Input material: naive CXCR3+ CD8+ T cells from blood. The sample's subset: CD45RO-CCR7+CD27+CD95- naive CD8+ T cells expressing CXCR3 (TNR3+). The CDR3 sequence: CSVGQGEYEQYF.